A single T cell receptor (beta chain) is shown here with its context. Assay: immunoSEQ multiplex PCR; the TCRdb copy retains only in-frame clones and omits some. The repertoire holds roughly 6,900 clones, roughly 98% seen once, with under 0.65% in the top ten. The CDR3 extends over 16 amino acids. Germline CDR1 reads MNHNS; CDR2 reads SASEGT. The J segment lost 3 bases and the V segment lost 1 base, leaving 6 bases of the junction unmatched. The data stem from a study of T cells after posttransplantation cyclophosphamide. This chain links TRBV6-1 with TRBJ2-1, with 7 bases aligning to TRBD1. The clonotype comes from a woman aged 25 to 39 in good health and a related stem cell transplant donor. Sequences were obtained from naive CD8+ T cells sorted from PBMCs. The CDR3 loop is CASSEGPGQYYNEQFF. CDR3 nucleotide sequence: TGTGCCAGCAGTGAAGGACCGGGACAGTACTACAATGAGCAGTTCTTC.